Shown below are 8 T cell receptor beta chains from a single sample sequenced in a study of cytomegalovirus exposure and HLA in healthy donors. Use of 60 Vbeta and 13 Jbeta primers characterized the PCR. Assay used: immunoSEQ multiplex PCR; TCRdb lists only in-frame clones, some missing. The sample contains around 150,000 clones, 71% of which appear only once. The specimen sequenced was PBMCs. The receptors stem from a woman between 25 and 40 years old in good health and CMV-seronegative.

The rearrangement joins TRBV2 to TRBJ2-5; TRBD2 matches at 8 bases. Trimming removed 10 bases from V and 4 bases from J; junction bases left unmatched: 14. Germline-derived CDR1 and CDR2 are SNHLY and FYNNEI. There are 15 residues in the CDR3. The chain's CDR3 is CATRPGGAILETQYF. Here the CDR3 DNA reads TGTGCCACCCGCCCCGGGGGGGCGATTTTAGAGACCCAGTACTTC.

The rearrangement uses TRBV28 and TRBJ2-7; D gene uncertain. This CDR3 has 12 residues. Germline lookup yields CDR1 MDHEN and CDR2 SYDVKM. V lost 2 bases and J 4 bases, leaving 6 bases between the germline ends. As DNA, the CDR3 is TGTGCCAGCAGTTTAACAGAGTACGAGCAGTACTTC. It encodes CASSLTEYEQYF.

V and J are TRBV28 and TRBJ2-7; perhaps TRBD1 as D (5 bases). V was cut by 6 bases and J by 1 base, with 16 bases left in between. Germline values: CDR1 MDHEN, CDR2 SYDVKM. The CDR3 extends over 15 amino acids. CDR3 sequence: CASSRPSRGSYEQYF. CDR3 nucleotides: TGTGCCAGCAGCAGACCGTCTAGGGGTTCCTACGAGCAGTACTTC.

CDR3 region: CASSLRPGTGGAIKEKLFF. The CDR3 bases are TGCGCCAGCAGCTTGAGACCTGGGACAGGGGGCGCGATAAAGGAAAAACTGTTTTTT. This sequence joins TRBV5-1 and TRBJ1-4; 12 bases fit TRBD1. CDR1 is SGHRS and CDR2 is YFSETQ in the germline V gene. V dropped 1 base and J dropped 8; count of bases not matched to a gene: 15. This CDR3 contains 19 residues.

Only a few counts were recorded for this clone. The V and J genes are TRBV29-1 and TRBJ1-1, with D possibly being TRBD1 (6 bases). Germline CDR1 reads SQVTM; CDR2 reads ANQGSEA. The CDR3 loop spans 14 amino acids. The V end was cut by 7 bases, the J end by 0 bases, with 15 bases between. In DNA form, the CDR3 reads TGCAGCGCCCGGGGGGCGGTCATGAACACTGAAGCTTTCTTT. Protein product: CSARGAVMNTEAFF.

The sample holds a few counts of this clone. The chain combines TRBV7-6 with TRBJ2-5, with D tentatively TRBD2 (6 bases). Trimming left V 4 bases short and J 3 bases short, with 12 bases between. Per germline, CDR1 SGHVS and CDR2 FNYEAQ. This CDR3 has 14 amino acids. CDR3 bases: TGTGCCAGCAGCTCCGGGGGACTGGAAGAGACCCAGTACTTC. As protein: CASSSGGLEETQYF.

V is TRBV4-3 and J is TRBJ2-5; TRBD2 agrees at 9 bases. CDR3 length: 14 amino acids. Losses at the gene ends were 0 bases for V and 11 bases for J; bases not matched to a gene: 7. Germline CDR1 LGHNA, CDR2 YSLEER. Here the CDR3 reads CASSQDLERGVQYF. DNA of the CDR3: TGCGCCAGCAGCCAAGATCTGGAGCGGGGGGTACAGTACTTC.

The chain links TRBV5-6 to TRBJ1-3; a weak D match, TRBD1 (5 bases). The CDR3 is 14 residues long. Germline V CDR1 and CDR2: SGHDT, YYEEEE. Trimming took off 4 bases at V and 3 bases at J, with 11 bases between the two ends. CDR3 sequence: CASSTGHDGNTIYF. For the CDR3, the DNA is TGTGCCAGCAGCACCGGACACGATGGAAACACCATATATTTT.